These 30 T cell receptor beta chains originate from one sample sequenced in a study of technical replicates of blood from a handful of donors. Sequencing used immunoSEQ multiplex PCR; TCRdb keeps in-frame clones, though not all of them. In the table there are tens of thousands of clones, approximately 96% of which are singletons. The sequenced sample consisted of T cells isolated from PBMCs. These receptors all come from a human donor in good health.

The DNA for the CDR3 is TGTGCCAGCAGCCTCTGGGAGGACTACGAGCAGTACTTC. Protein: CASSLWEDYEQYF. The V and J genes are TRBV7-9 and TRBJ2-7, with TRBD2 as a possible D gene (6 bases). V gave up 5 bases and J gave up 3 bases, with 11 bases separating them. This CDR3 has 13 amino acids. Germline V CDR1 and CDR2: SEHNR, FQNEAQ (reference sequence).

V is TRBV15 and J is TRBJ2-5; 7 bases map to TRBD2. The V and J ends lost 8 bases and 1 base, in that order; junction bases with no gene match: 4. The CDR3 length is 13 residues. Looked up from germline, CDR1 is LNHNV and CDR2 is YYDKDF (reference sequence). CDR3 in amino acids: CATGGVIQETQYF. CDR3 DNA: TGTGCCACCGGGGGGGTGATCCAAGAGACCCAGTACTTC. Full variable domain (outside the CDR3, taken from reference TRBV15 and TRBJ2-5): DAMVIQNPRYQVTQFGKPVTLSCSQTLNHNVMYWYQQKSSQAPKLLFHYYDKDFNNEADTPDNFQSRRPNTSFCFLDIRSPGLGDTAMYLCATGGVIQETQYFGPGTRLLVL.

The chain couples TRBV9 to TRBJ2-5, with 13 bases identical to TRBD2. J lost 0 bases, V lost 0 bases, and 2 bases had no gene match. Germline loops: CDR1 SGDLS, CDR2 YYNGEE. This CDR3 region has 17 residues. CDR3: CASSVELAGGYQETQYF. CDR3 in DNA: TGTGCCAGCAGCGTAGAACTAGCGGGAGGGTACCAAGAGACCCAGTACTTC.

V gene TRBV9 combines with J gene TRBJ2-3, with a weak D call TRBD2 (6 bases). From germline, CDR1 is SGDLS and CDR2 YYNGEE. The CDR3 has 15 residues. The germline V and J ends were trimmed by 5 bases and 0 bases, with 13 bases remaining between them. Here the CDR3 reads CASSETGTSTDTQYF. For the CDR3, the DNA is TGTGCCAGCAGTGAAACCGGGACTAGCACAGATACGCAGTATTTT. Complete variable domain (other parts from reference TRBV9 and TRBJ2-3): DSGVTQTPKHLITATGQRVTLRCSPRSGDLSVYWYQQSLDQGLQFLIQYYNGEERAKGNILERFSAQQFPDLHSELNLSSLELGDSALYFCASSETGTSTDTQYFGPGTRLTVL.

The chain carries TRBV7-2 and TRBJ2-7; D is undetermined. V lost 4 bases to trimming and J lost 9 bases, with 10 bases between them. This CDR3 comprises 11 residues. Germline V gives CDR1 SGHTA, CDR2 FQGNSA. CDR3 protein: CASSSAYVQYF. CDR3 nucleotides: TGTGCCAGCAGCTCTGCCTATGTGCAGTACTTC.

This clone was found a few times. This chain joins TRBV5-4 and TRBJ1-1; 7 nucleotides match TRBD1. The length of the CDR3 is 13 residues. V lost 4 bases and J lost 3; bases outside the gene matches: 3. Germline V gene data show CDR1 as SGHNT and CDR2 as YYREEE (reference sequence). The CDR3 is CASSTGADTEAFF. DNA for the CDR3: TGTGCCAGCAGCACAGGGGCGGACACTGAAGCTTTCTTT.

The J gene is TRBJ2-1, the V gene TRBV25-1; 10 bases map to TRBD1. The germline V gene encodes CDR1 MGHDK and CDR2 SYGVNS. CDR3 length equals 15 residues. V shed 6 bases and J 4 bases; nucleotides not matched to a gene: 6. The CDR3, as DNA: TGTGCCAGCAGAGATGGACAGGGGGTGTACAATGAGCAGTTCTTC. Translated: CASRDGQGVYNEQFF.

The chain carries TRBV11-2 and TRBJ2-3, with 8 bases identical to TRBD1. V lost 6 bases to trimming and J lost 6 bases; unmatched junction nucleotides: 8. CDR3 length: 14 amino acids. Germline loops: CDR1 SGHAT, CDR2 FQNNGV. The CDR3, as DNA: TGTGCCAGCAGTAGAAACAGGGGGACGGATACGCAGTATTTT. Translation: CASSRNRGTDTQYF. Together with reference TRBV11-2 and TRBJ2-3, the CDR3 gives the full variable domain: EAGVAQSPRYKIIEKRQSVAFWCNPISGHATLYWYQQILGQGPKLLIQFQNNGVVDDSQLPKDRFSAERLKGVDSTLKIQPAKLEDSAVYLCASSRNRGTDTQYFGPGTRLTVL.

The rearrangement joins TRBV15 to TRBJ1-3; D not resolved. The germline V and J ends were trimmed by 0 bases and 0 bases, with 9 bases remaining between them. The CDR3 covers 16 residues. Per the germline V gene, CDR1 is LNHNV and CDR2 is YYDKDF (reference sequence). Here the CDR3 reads CATSRDPGFSGNTIYF. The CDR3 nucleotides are TGTGCCACCAGCAGAGATCCAGGCTTCTCTGGAAACACCATATATTTT.

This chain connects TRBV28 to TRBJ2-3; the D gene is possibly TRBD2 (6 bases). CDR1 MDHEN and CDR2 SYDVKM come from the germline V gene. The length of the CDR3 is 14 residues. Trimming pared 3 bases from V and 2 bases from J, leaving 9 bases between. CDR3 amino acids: CASSFGGATDTQYF. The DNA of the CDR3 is TGTGCCAGCAGTTTCGGGGGTGCCACAGATACGCAGTATTTT.

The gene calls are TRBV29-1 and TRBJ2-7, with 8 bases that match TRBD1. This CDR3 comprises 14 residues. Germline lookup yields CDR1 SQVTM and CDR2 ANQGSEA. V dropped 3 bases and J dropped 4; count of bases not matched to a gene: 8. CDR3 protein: CSVEEGTGRYEQYF. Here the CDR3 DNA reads TGCAGCGTTGAGGAAGGGACAGGCAGGTACGAGCAGTACTTC.

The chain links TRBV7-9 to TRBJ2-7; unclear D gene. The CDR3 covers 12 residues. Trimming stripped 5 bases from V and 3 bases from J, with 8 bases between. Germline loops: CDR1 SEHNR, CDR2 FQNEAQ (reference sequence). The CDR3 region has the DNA TGTGCCAGCAGCCCTATGCTCTACGAGCAGTACTTC. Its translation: CASSPMLYEQYF. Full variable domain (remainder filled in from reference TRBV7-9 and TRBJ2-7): DTGVSQNPRHKITKRGQNVTFRCDPISEHNRLYWYRQTLGQGPEFLTYFQNEAQLEKSRLLSDRFSAERPKGSFSTLEIQRTEQGDSAMYLCASSPMLYEQYFGPGTRLTVT.

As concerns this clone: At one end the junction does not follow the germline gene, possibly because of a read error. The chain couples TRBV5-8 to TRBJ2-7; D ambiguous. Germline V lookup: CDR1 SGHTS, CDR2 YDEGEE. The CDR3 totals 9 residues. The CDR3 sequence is CASSPRSAF. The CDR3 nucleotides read TGTGCCAGCAGCCCGAGGTCCGCCTTC.

CDR3 protein: CASSGGTVYEQYF. Here the CDR3 DNA reads TGTGCCAGCAGCGGTGGGACAGTATACGAGCAGTACTTC. The chain combines TRBV7-9 with TRBJ2-7; the match to TRBD1 covers 7 bases. The junction had 5 bases not matched to a gene; V was cut back by 5 bases and J by 4 bases. Germline lookup yields CDR1 SEHNR and CDR2 FQNEAQ (reference sequence). This CDR3 is built from 13 residues.

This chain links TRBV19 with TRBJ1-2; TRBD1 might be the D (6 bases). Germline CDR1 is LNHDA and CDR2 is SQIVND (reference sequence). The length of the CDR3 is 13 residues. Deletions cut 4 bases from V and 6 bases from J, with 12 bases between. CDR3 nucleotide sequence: TGTGCCAGTAGTAGGGGGACATTAGATGGCTACACCTTC. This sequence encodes CASSRGTLDGYTF.

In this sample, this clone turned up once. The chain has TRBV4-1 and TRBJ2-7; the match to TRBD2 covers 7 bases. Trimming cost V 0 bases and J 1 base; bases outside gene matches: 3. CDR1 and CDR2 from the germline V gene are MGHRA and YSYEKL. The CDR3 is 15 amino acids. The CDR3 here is CASSQDSGGSYEQYF. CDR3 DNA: TGCGCCAGCAGCCAAGATTCGGGAGGATCCTACGAGCAGTACTTC.

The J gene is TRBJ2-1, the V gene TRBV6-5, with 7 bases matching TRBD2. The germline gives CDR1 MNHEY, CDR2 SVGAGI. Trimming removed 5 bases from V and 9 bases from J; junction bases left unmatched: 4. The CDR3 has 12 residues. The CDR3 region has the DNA TGTGCCAGCAGTGGAGCGGGATCTGAGCAGTTCTTC. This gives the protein CASSGAGSEQFF.

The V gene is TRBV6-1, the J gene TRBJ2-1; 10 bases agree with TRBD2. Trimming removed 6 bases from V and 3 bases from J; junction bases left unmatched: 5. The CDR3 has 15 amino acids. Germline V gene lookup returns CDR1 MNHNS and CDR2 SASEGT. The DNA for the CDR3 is TGTGCCAGCAGCGCACTAGCGGGAAGCTACAATGAGCAGTTCTTC. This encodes CASSALAGSYNEQFF.

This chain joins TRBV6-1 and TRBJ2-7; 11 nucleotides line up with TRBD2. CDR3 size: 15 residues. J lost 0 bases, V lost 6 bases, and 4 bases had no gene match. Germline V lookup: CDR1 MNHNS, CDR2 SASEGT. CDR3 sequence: CASRSLAGGSYEQYF. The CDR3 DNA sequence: TGTGCCAGCAGATCGCTAGCGGGGGGCTCCTACGAGCAGTACTTC.

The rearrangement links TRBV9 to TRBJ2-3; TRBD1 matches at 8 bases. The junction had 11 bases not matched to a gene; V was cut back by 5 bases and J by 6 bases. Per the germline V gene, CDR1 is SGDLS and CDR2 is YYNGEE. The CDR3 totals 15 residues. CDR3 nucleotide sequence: TGTGCCAGCAGTGACCGGGACAGGTATTCGGATACGCAGTATTTT. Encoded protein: CASSDRDRYSDTQYF.

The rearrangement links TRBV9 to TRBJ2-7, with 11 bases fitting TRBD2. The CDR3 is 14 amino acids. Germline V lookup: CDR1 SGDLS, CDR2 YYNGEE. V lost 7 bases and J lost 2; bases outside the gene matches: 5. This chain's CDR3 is CASAGTSGPYEQYF. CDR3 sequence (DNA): TGTGCCAGCGCTGGGACTAGCGGCCCCTACGAGCAGTACTTC.

The CDR3 nucleotides read TGTGCCAGCTTAGAGGAGGACACTGAAGCTTTCTTT. Translation gives CASLEEDTEAFF. J is TRBJ1-1 and V is TRBV6-1; no reliable D call. In germline, CDR1 is MNHNS, CDR2 SASEGT. The CDR3 extends over 12 amino acids. Between the trimmed V and J ends, which lost 8 bases and 3 bases, there was a span of 10 bases.

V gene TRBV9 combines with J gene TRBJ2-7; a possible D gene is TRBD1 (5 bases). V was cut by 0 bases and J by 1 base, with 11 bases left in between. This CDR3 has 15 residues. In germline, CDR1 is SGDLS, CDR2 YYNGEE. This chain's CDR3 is CASSVGGTVSYEQYF. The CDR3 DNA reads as TGTGCCAGCAGCGTAGGGGGCACCGTATCCTACGAGCAGTACTTC.

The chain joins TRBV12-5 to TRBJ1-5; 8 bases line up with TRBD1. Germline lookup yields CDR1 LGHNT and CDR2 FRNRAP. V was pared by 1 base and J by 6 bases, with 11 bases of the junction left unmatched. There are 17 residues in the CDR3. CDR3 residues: CASGLGPKDRVAQPQHF. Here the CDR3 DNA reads TGTGCTAGTGGTTTGGGGCCGAAGGACAGGGTGGCTCAGCCCCAGCATTTT.

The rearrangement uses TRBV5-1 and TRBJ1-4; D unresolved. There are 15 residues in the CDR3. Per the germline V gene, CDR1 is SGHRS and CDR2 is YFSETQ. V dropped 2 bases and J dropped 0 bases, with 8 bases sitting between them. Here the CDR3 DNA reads TGCGCCAGCAGCTTAACGGTATCAACTAATGAAAAACTGTTTTTT. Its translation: CASSLTVSTNEKLFF. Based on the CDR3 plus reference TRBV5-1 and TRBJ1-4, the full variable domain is KAGVTQTPRYLIKTRGQQVTLSCSPISGHRSVSWYQQTPGQGLQFLFEYFSETQRNKGNFPGRFSGRQFSNSRSEMNVSTLELGDSALYLCASSLTVSTNEKLFFGSGTQLSVL.

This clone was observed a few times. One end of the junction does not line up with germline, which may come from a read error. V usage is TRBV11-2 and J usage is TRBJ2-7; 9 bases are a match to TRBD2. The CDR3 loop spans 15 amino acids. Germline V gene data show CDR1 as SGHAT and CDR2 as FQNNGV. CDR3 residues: CASSFYGGRAYEQYF. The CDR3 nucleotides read TGTGCCAGCAGCTTTTACGGCGGGAGGGCCTATGAGCAGTACTTC. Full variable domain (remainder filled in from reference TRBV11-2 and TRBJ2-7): EAGVAQSPRYKIIEKRQSVAFWCNPISGHATLYWYQQILGQGPKLLIQFQNNGVVDDSQLPKDRFSAERLKGVDSTLKIQPAKLEDSAVYLCASSFYGGRAYEQYFGPGTRLTVT.

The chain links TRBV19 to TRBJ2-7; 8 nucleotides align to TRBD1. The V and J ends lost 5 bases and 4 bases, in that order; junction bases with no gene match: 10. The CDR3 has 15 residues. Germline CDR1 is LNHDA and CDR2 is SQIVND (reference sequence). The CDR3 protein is CASSAPRQGYYEQYF. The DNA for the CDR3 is TGTGCCAGTAGTGCCCCTCGACAGGGGTATTACGAGCAGTACTTC.

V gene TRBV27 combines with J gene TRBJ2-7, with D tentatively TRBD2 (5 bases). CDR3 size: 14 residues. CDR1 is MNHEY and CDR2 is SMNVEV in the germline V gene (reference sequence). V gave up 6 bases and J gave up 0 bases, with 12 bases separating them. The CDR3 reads CASRVAFSSYEQYF. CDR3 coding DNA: TGTGCCAGCAGAGTAGCGTTCAGCTCCTACGAGCAGTACTTC.

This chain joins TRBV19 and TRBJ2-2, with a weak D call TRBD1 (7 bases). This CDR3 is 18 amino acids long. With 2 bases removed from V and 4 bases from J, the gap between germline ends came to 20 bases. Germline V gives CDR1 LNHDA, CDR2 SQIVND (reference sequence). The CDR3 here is CASSIYRGAGGPTGELFF. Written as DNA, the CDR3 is TGTGCCAGTAGTATATATAGAGGGGCAGGGGGGCCCACCGGGGAGCTGTTTTTT.

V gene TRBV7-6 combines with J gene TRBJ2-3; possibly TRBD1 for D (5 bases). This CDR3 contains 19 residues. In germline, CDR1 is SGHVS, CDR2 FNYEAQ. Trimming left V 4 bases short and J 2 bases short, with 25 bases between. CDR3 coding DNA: TGTGCCAGCAGCTCTACGTCCCAGGCAGGGTATGGGATCACAGATACGCAGTATTTT. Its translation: CASSSTSQAGYGITDTQYF.